A single sample gave rise to the 31 T cell receptor beta chains below, sequenced in a study of OX40 agonist ivuxolimab in advanced cancers. Library preparation used the immunoSEQ multiplex PCR assay. TCRdb mirrors the immuneACCESS table, restricted to in-frame sequences. Some clones are absent from its copies; in checked studies, under half trace to an unresolved V gene, and the reason for the others is unknown. The sample records some 96,000 clones, around 83% of which are singletons. Roughly 1.5% of the sample lies in the top ten. Source: CD4+ or CD8+ T cells sorted from blood, taken in a trial of the OX40 agonist ivuxolimab. All receptors come from an adult with an advanced solid tumor such as melanoma, head and neck, liver or kidney cancer.

This chain uses TRBV5-1 with TRBJ2-1; D is perhaps TRBD1 (6 bases). Germline loops: CDR1 SGHRS, CDR2 YFSETQ. The V gene lost 0 bases and the J gene lost 4 bases, with 8 bases spanning the gap. This CDR3 region has 14 residues. The CDR3 here is CASSLGQVYNEQFF. CDR3 DNA: TGCGCCAGCAGCTTGGGACAGGTATACAATGAGCAGTTCTTC.

This rearrangement joins TRBV6-6 to TRBJ1-4, with 8 bases aligning to TRBD1. Germline V gene lookup returns CDR1 MNHNY and CDR2 SVGAGI (reference sequence). V lost 0 bases to trimming and J lost 8 bases; unmatched junction nucleotides: 2. The CDR3 runs to 14 residues. The CDR3 region is CASSYSGQGEKLFF. The DNA for the CDR3 is TGTGCCAGCAGTTACTCAGGACAGGGCGAAAAACTGTTTTTT.

The sample holds many counts of this clone. The V and J genes are TRBV27 and TRBJ1-1, with D possibly being TRBD1 (5 bases). Trimming cost V 3 bases and J 2 bases, with 19 bases left between them. Germline loops: CDR1 MNHEY, CDR2 SMNVEV (reference sequence). CDR3 length equals 17 residues. The DNA for the CDR3 is TGTGCCAGCAGTTTTCGGCGGGGGGTCGCCAAAAACACTGAAGCTTTCTTT. It yields the protein CASSFRRGVAKNTEAFF.

This chain joins TRBV28 and TRBJ2-7; unclear D gene. V gave up 3 bases and J gave up 3 bases, with 9 bases separating them. CDR1 and CDR2 from the germline V gene are MDHEN and SYDVKM. This CDR3 region has 13 residues. CDR3 in DNA: TGTGCCAGCAGTTTCCGGGCCTACTACGAGCAGTACTTC. The encoded protein is CASSFRAYYEQYF.

The chain uses TRBV7-3 and TRBJ1-1; TRBD1 is a possible D gene (6 bases). V was cut by 4 bases and J by 3 bases, with 9 bases left in between. Germline V gene lookup returns CDR1 SGHTA and CDR2 FQGTGA. This CDR3 region has 13 residues. The CDR3 protein is CASSSRGYTEAFF. In DNA form, the CDR3 reads TGTGCCAGCAGCTCCAGGGGTTACACTGAAGCTTTCTTT. Drawing the rest from reference TRBV7-3 and TRBJ1-1, the complete variable domain is GAGVSQTPSNKVTEKGKYVELRCDPISGHTALYWYRQSLGQGPEFLIYFQGTGAADDSGLPNDRFFAVRPEGSVSTLKIQRTERGDSAVYLCASSSRGYTEAFFGQGTRLTVV.

This chain uses TRBV7-2 with TRBJ1-6; weak D call: TRBD1 (5 bases). The germline gives CDR1 SGHTA, CDR2 FQGNSA. V lost 4 bases and J 7 bases, leaving 11 bases between the germline ends. CDR3 size: 14 residues. DNA of the CDR3: TGTGCCAGCAGCTCGGGACTGCTCAATTCACCCCTCCACTTT. This sequence encodes CASSSGLLNSPLHF.

This chain links TRBV4-3 with TRBJ2-1; unclear D gene. The germline gives CDR1 LGHNA, CDR2 YSLEER. This CDR3 has 16 amino acids. V lost 1 base and J lost 6, with 16 bases in between. CDR3: CASSQVSGLPPNEQFF. DNA of the CDR3: TGCGCCAGCAGCCAAGTTAGTGGGCTCCCCCCCAATGAGCAGTTCTTC.

This sequence joins TRBV4-2 and TRBJ2-1; TRBD2 aligns across 9 bases. The CDR3 consists of 16 residues. The V and J ends lost 1 base and 1 base, in that order; junction bases with no gene match: 2. Germline lookup yields CDR1 LGHNA and CDR2 YNFKEQ. The CDR3 loop is CASSQGREGSYNEQFF. The CDR3 nucleotides read TGTGCCAGCAGCCAAGGGCGGGAGGGTTCCTACAATGAGCAGTTCTTC.

J is TRBJ2-2 and V is TRBV9; D not certain. CDR3 length equals 13 residues. Per germline, CDR1 SGDLS and CDR2 YYNGEE. V was pared by 0 bases and J by 6 bases, with 6 bases between. The CDR3 loop reads CASSVVLAGELFF. CDR3 sequence (DNA): TGTGCCAGCAGCGTAGTTCTCGCCGGGGAGCTGTTTTTT.

The chain carries TRBV6-6 and TRBJ2-1; TRBD2 matches 9 bases. From germline, CDR1 is MNHNY and CDR2 SVGAGI (reference sequence). The ends lost 5 bases at V and 5 bases at J; junction bases unmatched: 7. The CDR3 sequence is 15 residues long. The CDR3 loop reads CASSPGTSGHNEQFF. The CDR3 DNA is TGTGCCAGCAGTCCCGGCACTAGCGGGCACAATGAGCAGTTCTTC.

The V call is TRBV4-2, the J call TRBJ1-1; the match to TRBD1 covers 11 bases. Germline lookup yields CDR1 LGHNA and CDR2 YNFKEQ. The CDR3 contains 16 residues. Losses at the gene ends were 2 bases for V and 4 bases for J; bases not matched to a gene: 6. The CDR3 DNA sequence: TGTGCCAGCAGCCAACCCGGGACAGGGGGGGGCACTGAAGCTTTCTTT. It translates to CASSQPGTGGGTEAFF.

This clone was recorded a few times. The V gene is TRBV10-3, the J gene TRBJ2-2; TRBD2 is a possible D gene (5 bases). V lost 0 bases and J lost 0, with 14 bases in between. The germline CDR1 and CDR2 sequences are ENHRY and SYGVKD. The CDR3 is 18 amino acids. As DNA, the CDR3 is TGTGCCATCAGTGAGTCGGTAGGACTCCGGGCGAACACCGGGGAGCTGTTTTTT. Its protein product is CAISESVGLRANTGELFF.

This chain uses TRBV11-1 with TRBJ2-2; perhaps D is TRBD1 or TRBD2 (5 bases each). This CDR3 has 16 amino acids. Per the germline V gene, CDR1 is SGHAT and CDR2 is FQDESV (reference sequence). The V end was cut by 2 bases, the J end by 1 base, with 11 bases between. The DNA for the CDR3 is TGTGCCAGCAGCTTATGGGGACGGATGAACACCGGGGAGCTGTTTTTT. It yields the protein CASSLWGRMNTGELFF.

This clone has just one count. The chain couples TRBV5-1 to TRBJ1-1; no reliable D call. Germline V gene sequence: CDR1 SGHRS, CDR2 YFSETQ. V was pared by 2 bases and J by 1 base, with 9 bases between. The CDR3 sequence is 14 residues long. CDR3 bases: TGCGCCAGCAGCTTAGGCAGCCGGAACACTGAAGCTTTCTTT. Its protein product is CASSLGSRNTEAFF.

This chain connects TRBV4-3 to TRBJ2-5, with D possibly TRBD1 on 5 matching bases. The germline V gene encodes CDR1 LGHNA and CDR2 YSLEER. The CDR3 is 17 amino acids. Trimming left V 1 base short and J 5 bases short, with 20 bases between. The CDR3 region has the DNA TGCGCCAGCAGCCAAGGGGCAGGCTCCATTCAGGGTGAGACCCAGTACTTC. It translates to CASSQGAGSIQGETQYF.

For the CDR3, the DNA is TGTGCCAGCAGTGAAGCGACAGGGCCCTCCTACGAGCAGTACTTC. The encoded protein is CASSEATGPSYEQYF. The genes are TRBV2 and TRBJ2-7, with 7 bases fitting TRBD1. This CDR3 contains 15 residues. The J segment lost 0 bases and the V segment lost 0 bases, leaving 2 bases of the junction unmatched. CDR1 and CDR2 (germline): SNHLY, FYNNEI.

The V and J genes are TRBV10-1 and TRBJ2-3; D gene ambiguous. V was trimmed by 4 bases and J by 6 bases, leaving 11 bases between them. Germline CDR1 and CDR2: WNHNN and SYGVQD (reference sequence). CDR3 length equals 13 residues. The CDR3 region is CASSVITGDTQYF. CDR3 bases: TGCGCCAGCAGTGTCATAACTGGGGATACGCAGTATTTT.

The rearrangement links TRBV6-9 to TRBJ1-1; 8 bases align to TRBD1. The length of the CDR3 is 13 residues. Germline V lookup: CDR1 MNHGY, CDR2 SVAAGI. Germline trimming cut 2 bases from V and 6 bases from J; bases unmatched to any gene: 2. The CDR3 sequence: CASSYQGAAEAFF. The CDR3 region has the DNA TGTGCCAGCAGTTATCAGGGGGCGGCTGAAGCTTTCTTT.

The chain recombines TRBV6-5 with TRBJ1-1, with 10 bases that match TRBD1. The CDR3 is 16 residues long. V was clipped by 3 bases and J by 1 base; unmatched bases: 5. From germline, CDR1 is MNHEY and CDR2 SVGAGI. The CDR3 here is CASSYGTGVSNTEAFF. The DNA of the CDR3 is TGTGCCAGCAGTTATGGGACAGGGGTGTCGAACACTGAAGCTTTCTTT.

This sequence joins TRBV7-2 and TRBJ2-2; D uncertain. The CDR3 spans 13 residues. CDR1 is SGHTA and CDR2 is FQGNSA in the germline V gene. V lost 4 bases, J lost 4 bases, and 7 bases lay in between. The CDR3: CASSSRGTGELFF. As DNA, the CDR3 is TGTGCCAGCAGCTCCAGAGGCACCGGGGAGCTGTTTTTT.

This rearrangement joins TRBV4-3 to TRBJ2-3; 8 positions match TRBD2. J lost 6 bases, V lost 5 bases, and 10 bases had no gene match. Germline CDR1 reads LGHNA; CDR2 reads YSLEER. The CDR3 sequence is 15 residues long. In nucleotides, the CDR3 is TGCGCCAGCAGCTTAGCGGGAACGGATACGGATACGCAGTATTTT. As protein: CASSLAGTDTDTQYF.

The V gene is TRBV5-4, the J gene TRBJ2-5; tentative D call: TRBD1 (6 bases). V was trimmed by 4 bases and J by 5 bases, leaving 18 bases between them. Germline CDR1 is SGHNT and CDR2 is YYREEE (reference sequence). The CDR3 has 15 amino acids. CDR3 residues: CASSRDISVSETQYF. In DNA, the CDR3 is TGTGCCAGCAGCCGGGACATTTCTGTTTCGGAGACCCAGTACTTC.

J is TRBJ2-1 and V is TRBV11-3; TRBD2 agrees at 12 bases. The germline gives CDR1 SGHNT, CDR2 YENEEA. Losses at the gene ends were 5 bases for V and 8 bases for J; bases not matched to a gene: 7. The CDR3 length is 15 residues. DNA of the CDR3: TGTGCCAGCAGCCCGGGGACTAGCGGGCAGGATGAGCAGTTCTTC. Encoded protein: CASSPGTSGQDEQFF.

J is TRBJ1-6 and V is TRBV5-6; 9 bases line up with TRBD1. Germline V gene lookup returns CDR1 SGHDT and CDR2 YYEEEE. The length of the CDR3 is 18 residues. V was clipped by 2 bases and J by 0 bases; unmatched bases: 6. CDR3 region: CASSFGQGLSSYNSPLHF. In DNA form, the CDR3 reads TGTGCCAGCAGCTTTGGACAGGGGCTTAGCTCCTATAATTCACCCCTCCACTTT.

J is TRBJ1-1 and V is TRBV6-5; 8 nucleotides agree with TRBD1. The CDR3 runs to 14 residues. V lost 6 bases, J lost 0 bases, and 3 bases stayed unmatched. Germline V gives CDR1 MNHEY, CDR2 SVGAGI. The CDR3 region has the DNA TGTGCCAGCAGGTCCAGGGGGCTGAACACTGAAGCTTTCTTT. Its protein is CASRSRGLNTEAFF.

This rearrangement joins TRBV25-1 to TRBJ2-3, with D possibly being TRBD1 or TRBD2 (5 bases each). Per the germline V gene, CDR1 is MGHDK and CDR2 is SYGVNS. V lost 7 bases to trimming and J lost 4 bases, with 12 bases between them. The CDR3 has 13 residues. The CDR3 nucleotides read TGTGCCAGCACCTTTGGGACGGCAGATACGCAGTATTTT. This codes for CASTFGTADTQYF.

J is TRBJ2-7 and V is TRBV4-1, with D maybe TRBD2 (5 bases). V lost 0 bases, J lost 3 bases, and 12 bases lay in between. Germline CDR1 reads MGHRA; CDR2 reads YSYEKL. This CDR3 is built from 15 residues. The CDR3 here is CASSQDRLALYEQYF. CDR3 DNA: TGCGCCAGCAGCCAAGACCGATTAGCGCTCTACGAGCAGTACTTC.

This clone was recorded at least ten times. The chain has TRBV5-1 and TRBJ1-2; maybe TRBD1 (6 bases). The V gene lost 4 bases and the J gene lost 2 bases, with 12 bases spanning the gap. CDR1 is SGHRS and CDR2 is YFSETQ in the germline V gene. The CDR3 totals 14 residues. In DNA, the CDR3 is TGCGCCAGCAGCCCCGGACAGACCAACTATGGCTACACCTTC. Protein product: CASSPGQTNYGYTF. Full variable domain (rest looked up from reference TRBV5-1 and TRBJ1-2): KAGVTQTPRYLIKTRGQQVTLSCSPISGHRSVSWYQQTPGQGLQFLFEYFSETQRNKGNFPGRFSGRQFSNSRSEMNVSTLELGDSALYLCASSPGQTNYGYTFGSGTRLTVV.

The J gene is TRBJ1-2, the V gene TRBV28, with 7 bases that match TRBD1. CDR3 size: 14 residues. The germline V gene has CDR1 MDHEN and CDR2 SYDVKM. Trimming at V came to 7 bases and at J to 1 base, leaving 6 bases not matched to a gene. The DNA of the CDR3 is TGTGCCAGCATCCGGGACAGTTTTAACTATGGCTACACCTTC. Amino acid sequence: CASIRDSFNYGYTF.

The rearrangement uses TRBV9 and TRBJ2-7; D is unclear. Trimming cost V 0 bases and J 0 bases, with 13 bases left between them. Germline V gene data show CDR1 as SGDLS and CDR2 as YYNGEE. The CDR3 runs 16 residues. This chain's CDR3 is CASSVGQVESSYEQYF. CDR3 DNA: TGTGCCAGCAGCGTAGGCCAGGTTGAAAGCTCCTACGAGCAGTACTTC. Using reference TRBV9 and TRBJ2-7 for the parts outside the CDR3, the full variable domain is DSGVTQTPKHLITATGQRVTLRCSPRSGDLSVYWYQQSLDQGLQFLIQYYNGEERAKGNILERFSAQQFPDLHSELNLSSLELGDSALYFCASSVGQVESSYEQYFGPGTRLTVT.

In regard to this clone: The junction differs from germline at one of its ends, possibly a read error. At the DNA level, this CDR3 is encoded by other sequences in the same sample as well. The V call is TRBV4-2, the J call TRBJ2-7, with 9 bases lining up with TRBD2. Germline V gene lookup returns CDR1 LGHNA and CDR2 YNFKEQ. The CDR3 consists of 16 residues. CDR3 coding DNA: TGTGCCAGCAGCCACCAAGCGGGGGGCAACCCCTACGAACAGTACTTC. It yields the protein CASSHQAGGNPYEQYF.